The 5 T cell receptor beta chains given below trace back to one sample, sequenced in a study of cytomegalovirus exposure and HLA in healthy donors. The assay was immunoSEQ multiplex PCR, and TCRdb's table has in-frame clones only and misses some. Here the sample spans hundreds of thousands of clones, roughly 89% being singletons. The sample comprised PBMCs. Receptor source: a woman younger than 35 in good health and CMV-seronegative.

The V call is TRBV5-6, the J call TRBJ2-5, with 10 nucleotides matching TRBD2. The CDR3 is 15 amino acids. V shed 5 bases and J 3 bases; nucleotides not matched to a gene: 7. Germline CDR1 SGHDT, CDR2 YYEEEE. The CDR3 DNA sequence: TGTGCCAGCAGATTCAGAGCGGGAGGGAAAGAGACCCAGTACTTC. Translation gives CASRFRAGGKETQYF. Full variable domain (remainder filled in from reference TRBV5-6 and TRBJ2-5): DAGVTQSPTHLIKTRGQQVTLRCSPKSGHDTVSWYQQALGQGPQFIFQYYEEEERQRGNFPDRFSGHQFPNYSSELNVNALLLGDSALYLCASRFRAGGKETQYFGPGTRLLVL.

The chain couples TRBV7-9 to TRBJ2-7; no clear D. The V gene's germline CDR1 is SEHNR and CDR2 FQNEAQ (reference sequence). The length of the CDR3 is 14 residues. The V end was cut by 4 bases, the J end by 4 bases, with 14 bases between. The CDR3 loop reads CASSSQRRPYEQYF. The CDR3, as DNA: TGTGCCAGCAGCTCTCAGAGGCGGCCGTACGAGCAGTACTTC.

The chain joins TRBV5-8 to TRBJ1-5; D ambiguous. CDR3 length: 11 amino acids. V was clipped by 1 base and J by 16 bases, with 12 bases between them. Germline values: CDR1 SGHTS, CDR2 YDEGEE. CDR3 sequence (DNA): TGTGCCAGCAGCTTGCATCGGGAACCACATTTT. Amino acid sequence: CASSLHREPHF.

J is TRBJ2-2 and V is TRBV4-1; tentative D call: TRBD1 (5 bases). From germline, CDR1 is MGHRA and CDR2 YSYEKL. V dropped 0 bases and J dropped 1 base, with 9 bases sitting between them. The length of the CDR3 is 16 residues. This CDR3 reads CASSQDRGWNTGELFF. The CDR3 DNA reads TGCGCCAGCAGCCAAGATAGGGGCTGGAACACCGGGGAGCTGTTTTTT.

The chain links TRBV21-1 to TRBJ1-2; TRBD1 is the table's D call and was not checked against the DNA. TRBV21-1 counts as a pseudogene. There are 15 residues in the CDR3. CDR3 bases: TGTGCCAGCAGCCGGCCGGACAGGGGGAACTATGGCTACACCTTC. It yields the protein CASSRPDRGNYGYTF.